This is a list of T cell receptor beta chains from one sample in a study of blood T cell repertoires in COVID-19. The method was immunoSEQ multiplex PCR; TCRdb's version includes in-frame clones alone and lacks a portion of them. Among 90,000 or so clones listed, less than 75% were seen once. Sequencing was carried out using peripheral blood. The receptors stem from a woman aged 60-75 years in a cohort sampled during active or convalescent COVID-19. CDR3s include the opening cysteine and the closing phenylalanine or tryptophan. Each record gives: V gene, clone size, J gene, D gene, CDR3 protein, CDR3 DNA. A D gene is named only where the DNA matches it firmly. Part of the rows lack a size; the others show once, few, many or a class for expanded clones.

V gene: TRBV9
clone size: .
J gene: TRBJ2-7
D gene: .
CDR3 protein: CASIWDKQDEQYF
CDR3 DNA: TGTGCCAGCATATGGGACAAACAGGACGAGCAGTACTTC

V gene: TRBV10-2
clone size: .
J gene: TRBJ1-4
D gene: .
CDR3 protein: CASSENQMEKLFF
CDR3 DNA: TGCGCCAGCAGTGAGAACCAGATGGAAAAACTGTTTTTT

V gene: TRBV4-2
clone size: .
J gene: TRBJ1-5
D gene: TRBD1
CDR3 protein: CASSQGDRGLYQPQHF
CDR3 DNA: TGTGCCAGCAGCCAAGGGGACAGGGGATTATATCAGCCCCAGCATTTT

V gene: TRBV4-3
clone size: .
J gene: TRBJ2-6
D gene: TRBD1
CDR3 protein: CASSAHKTGVHSGANVLTF
CDR3 DNA: TGCGCCAGCAGCGCGCACAAGACAGGGGTCCACTCTGGGGCCAACGTCCTGACTTTC

V gene: TRBV19
clone size: .
J gene: TRBJ1-4
D gene: .
CDR3 protein: CASMGLNEKLFF
CDR3 DNA: TGTGCCAGTATGGGGCTTAATGAAAAACTGTTTTTT

V gene: TRBV6-5
clone size: .
J gene: TRBJ2-2
D gene: TRBD1
CDR3 protein: CATRDRGVDGELFF
CDR3 DNA: TGTGCCACGCGGGACAGGGGGGTGGACGGGGAGCTGTTTTTT

V gene: TRBV4-2
clone size: .
J gene: TRBJ2-3
D gene: TRBD2
CDR3 protein: CASSQDHERGGSLSTDTQYF
CDR3 DNA: TGTGCCAGCAGCCAAGATCACGAGCGGGGGGGCAGTCTAAGCACAGATACGCAGTATTTT

V gene: TRBV30
clone size: .
J gene: TRBJ2-7
D gene: TRBD1
CDR3 protein: CAWNRGSYEQYF
CDR3 DNA: TGTGCCTGGAACAGGGGGTCCTACGAGCAGTACTTC

V gene: TRBV7-9
clone size: .
J gene: TRBJ2-3
D gene: .
CDR3 protein: CASSLGLSTDTQYF
CDR3 DNA: TGTGCCAGCAGCTTAGGGCTCAGCACAGATACGCAGTATTTT

V gene: TRBV12-3/TRBV12-4
clone size: .
J gene: TRBJ1-1
D gene: TRBD1
CDR3 protein: CASRGQTNTEAFF
CDR3 DNA: TGTGCCAGCAGGGGACAGACGAACACTGAAGCTTTCTTT

V gene: TRBV6-2/TRBV6-3
clone size: .
J gene: TRBJ1-4
D gene: .
CDR3 protein: CASSPTIRQAATNEKLFF
CDR3 DNA: TGTGCCAGCAGTCCAACTATTCGACAGGCCGCAACTAATGAAAAACTGTTTTTT

V gene: TRBV3-1/TRBV3-2
clone size: few
J gene: TRBJ2-1
D gene: .
CDR3 protein: CASSQEGRTGTNEQFF
CDR3 DNA: TGTGCCAGCAGCCAAGAAGGCCGGACCGGGACTAATGAGCAGTTCTTC

V gene: TRBV25-1
clone size: .
J gene: TRBJ1-6
D gene: .
CDR3 protein: CASTEGGMRNSPLHF
CDR3 DNA: TGTGCCAGCACCGAAGGGGGAATGCGTAATTCACCCCTCCACTTT

V gene: TRBV19
clone size: .
J gene: TRBJ1-1
D gene: TRBD1
CDR3 protein: CASRDRSLNTEAFF
CDR3 DNA: TGTGCCAGCCGGGACAGGTCTTTGAACACTGAAGCTTTCTTT